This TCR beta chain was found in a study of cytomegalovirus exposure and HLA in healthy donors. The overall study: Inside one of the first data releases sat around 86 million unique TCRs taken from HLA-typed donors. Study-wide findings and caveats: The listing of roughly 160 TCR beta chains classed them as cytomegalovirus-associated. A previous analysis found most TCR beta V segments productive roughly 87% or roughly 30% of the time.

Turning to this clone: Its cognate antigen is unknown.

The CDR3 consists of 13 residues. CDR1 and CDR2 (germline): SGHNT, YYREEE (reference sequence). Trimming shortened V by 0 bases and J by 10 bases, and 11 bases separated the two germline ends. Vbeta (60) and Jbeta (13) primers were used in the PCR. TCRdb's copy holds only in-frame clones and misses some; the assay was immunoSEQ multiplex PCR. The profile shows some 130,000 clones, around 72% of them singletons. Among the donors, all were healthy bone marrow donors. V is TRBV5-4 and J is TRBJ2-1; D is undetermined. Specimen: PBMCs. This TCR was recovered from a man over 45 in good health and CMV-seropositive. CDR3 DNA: TGTGCCAGCAGCTTGGCCCCCGCCGGGGAGCAGTTCTTC. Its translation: CASSLAPAGEQFF. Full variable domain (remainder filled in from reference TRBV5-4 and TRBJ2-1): ETGVTQSPTHLIKTRGQQVTLRCSSQSGHNTVSWYQQALGQGPQFIFQYYREEENGRGNFPPRFSGLQFPNYSSELNVNALELDDSALYLCASSLAPAGEQFFGPGTRLTVL.